The clone carrying this T cell receptor beta chain was counted a few times. Its target is unknown. The isolated RNA, all of it, was reverse transcribed, so expressed TCRB transcripts were what got sequenced. Libraries were prepared by immunoSEQ multiplex PCR; TCRdb keeps only in-frame clonotypes and omits some of them. Of more than 95,000 clones detected, about 26% appear once; the ten largest clones hold 0.53%. The CDR3 loop spans 15 amino acids. With 5 bases removed from V and 6 bases from J, the gap between germline ends came to 20 bases. Germline CDR1 reads SGHAT; CDR2 reads FQNNGV. Sorted populations all had greater than 95% purity. This sample stems from a study of beta chain features in type 1 diabetes. Study overall: Similarity in age, gender and cell yields was seen between patients and healthy donors. General study findings and limits: TCRB CDR3s were moderately but significantly shorter in Type 1 diabetes patients in all four CD4+ subsets. For patients and controls alike, PCR might favor shorter templates to the same degree.

Input material: central memory CD4+ T cells from blood. The sequence derives from a woman younger than 30 with type 1 diabetes. The genes are TRBV11-2 and TRBJ2-7; D perhaps matches TRBD1 (7 bases). The CDR3 bases are TGTGCCAGCAGCCCCCTAAGCCGACAGGGAGGCGAGCAGTACTTC. It specifies CASSPLSRQGGEQYF. Filled out from reference TRBV11-2 and TRBJ2-7, the complete variable domain reads EAGVAQSPRYKIIEKRQSVAFWCNPISGHATLYWYQQILGQGPKLLIQFQNNGVVDDSQLPKDRFSAERLKGVDSTLKIQPAKLEDSAVYLCASSPLSRQGGEQYFGPGTRLTVT.